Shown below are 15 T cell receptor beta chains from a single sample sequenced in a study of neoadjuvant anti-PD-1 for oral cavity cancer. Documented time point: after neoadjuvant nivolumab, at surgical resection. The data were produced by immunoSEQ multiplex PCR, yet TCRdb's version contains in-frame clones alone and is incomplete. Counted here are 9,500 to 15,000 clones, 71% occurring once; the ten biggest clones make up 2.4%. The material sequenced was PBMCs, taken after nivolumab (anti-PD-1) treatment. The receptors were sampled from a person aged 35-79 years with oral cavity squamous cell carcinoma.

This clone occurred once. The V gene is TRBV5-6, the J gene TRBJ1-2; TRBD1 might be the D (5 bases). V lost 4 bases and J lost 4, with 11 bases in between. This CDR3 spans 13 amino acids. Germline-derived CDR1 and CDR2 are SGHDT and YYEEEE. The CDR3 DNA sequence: TGTGCCAGCAGCCGGGACTCCACCTATGGCTACACCTTC. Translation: CASSRDSTYGYTF.

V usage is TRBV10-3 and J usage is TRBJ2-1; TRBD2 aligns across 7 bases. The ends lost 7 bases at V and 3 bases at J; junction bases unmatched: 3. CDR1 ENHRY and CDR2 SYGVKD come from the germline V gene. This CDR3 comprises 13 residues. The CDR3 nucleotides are TGTGCCATCATGGCTAGCGGCTACAATGAGCAGTTCTTC. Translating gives CAIMASGYNEQFF.

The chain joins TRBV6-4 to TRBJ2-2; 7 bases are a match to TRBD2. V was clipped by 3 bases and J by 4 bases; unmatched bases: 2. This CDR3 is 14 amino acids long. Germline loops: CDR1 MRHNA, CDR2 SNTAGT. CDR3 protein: CASSERGTTGELFF. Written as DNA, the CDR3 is TGTGCCAGCAGTGAGCGGGGGACCACCGGGGAGCTGTTTTTT.

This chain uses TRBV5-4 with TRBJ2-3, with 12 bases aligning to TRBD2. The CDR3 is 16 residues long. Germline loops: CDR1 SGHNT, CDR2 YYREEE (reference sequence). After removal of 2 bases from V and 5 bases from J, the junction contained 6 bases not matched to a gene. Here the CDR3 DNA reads TGTGCCAGCAGCTTTAGACTAGCGGGGGCTGGAGATACGCAGTATTTT. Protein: CASSFRLAGAGDTQYF.

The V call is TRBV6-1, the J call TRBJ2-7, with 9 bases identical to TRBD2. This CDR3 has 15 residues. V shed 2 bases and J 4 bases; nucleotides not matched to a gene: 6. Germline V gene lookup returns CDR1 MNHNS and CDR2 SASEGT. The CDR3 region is CASSEPASGDYEQYF. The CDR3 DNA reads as TGTGCCAGCAGTGAACCGGCTAGCGGGGATTACGAGCAGTACTTC.

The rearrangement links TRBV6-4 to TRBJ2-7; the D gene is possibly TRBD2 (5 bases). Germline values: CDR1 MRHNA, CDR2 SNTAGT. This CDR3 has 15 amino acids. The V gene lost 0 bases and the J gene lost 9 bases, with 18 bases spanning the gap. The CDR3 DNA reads TGTGCCAGCAGTGACTCGAGAGGACTCCATACGTGGCAGTACTTC. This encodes CASSDSRGLHTWQYF.

CDR3 residues: CASSYVGEPFYEQYF. CDR3 bases: TGTGCCAGCAGTTACGTGGGGGAGCCATTCTACGAGCAGTACTTC. The chain uses TRBV6-5 and TRBJ2-7, with D perhaps given as TRBD1 or TRBD2 (5 bases each). Germline CDR1 is MNHEY and CDR2 is SVGAGI. Between the trimmed V and J ends, which lost 2 bases and 3 bases, there was a span of 14 bases. The CDR3 runs 15 residues.

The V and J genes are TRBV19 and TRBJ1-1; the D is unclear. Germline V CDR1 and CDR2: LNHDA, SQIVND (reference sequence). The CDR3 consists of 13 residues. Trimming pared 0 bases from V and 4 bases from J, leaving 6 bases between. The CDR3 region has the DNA TGTGCCAGTAGTATAGATTTACGCACTGAAGCTTTCTTT. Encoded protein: CASSIDLRTEAFF.

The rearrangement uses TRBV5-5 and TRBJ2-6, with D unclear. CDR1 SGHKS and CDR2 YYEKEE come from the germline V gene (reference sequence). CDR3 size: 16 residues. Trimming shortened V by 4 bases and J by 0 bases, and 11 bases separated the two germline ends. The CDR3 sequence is CASSSRALSGANVLTF. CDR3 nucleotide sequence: TGTGCCAGCAGCAGCCGCGCCCTCTCTGGGGCCAACGTCCTGACTTTC.

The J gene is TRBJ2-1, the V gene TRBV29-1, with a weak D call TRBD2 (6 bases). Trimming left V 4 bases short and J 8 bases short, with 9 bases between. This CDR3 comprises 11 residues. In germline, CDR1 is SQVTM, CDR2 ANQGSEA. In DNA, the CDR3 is TGCAGCGTTGGGGGGGTGGATGAGCAGTTCTTC. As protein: CSVGGVDEQFF.

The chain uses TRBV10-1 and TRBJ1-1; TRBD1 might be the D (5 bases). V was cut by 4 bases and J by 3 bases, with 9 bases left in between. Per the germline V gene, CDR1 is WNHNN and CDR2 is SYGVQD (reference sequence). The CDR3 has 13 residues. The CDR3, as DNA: TGCGCCAGCAGTGGGGGACGCGACACTGAAGCTTTCTTT. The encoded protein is CASSGGRDTEAFF.

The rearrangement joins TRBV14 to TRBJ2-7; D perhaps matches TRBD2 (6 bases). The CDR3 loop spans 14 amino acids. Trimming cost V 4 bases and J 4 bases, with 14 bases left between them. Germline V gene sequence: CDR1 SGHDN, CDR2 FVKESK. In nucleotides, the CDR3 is TGTGCCAGCAGCCCTTGGAGGGGCGTATACGAGCAGTACTTC. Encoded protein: CASSPWRGVYEQYF.

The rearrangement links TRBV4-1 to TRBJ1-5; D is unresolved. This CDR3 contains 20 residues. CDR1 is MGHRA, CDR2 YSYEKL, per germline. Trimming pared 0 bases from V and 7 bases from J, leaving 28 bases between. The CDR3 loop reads CASSQDAPKSRMSRSQPQHF. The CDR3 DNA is TGCGCCAGCAGCCAAGATGCCCCTAAATCTCGGATGTCTCGGAGCCAGCCCCAGCATTTT.

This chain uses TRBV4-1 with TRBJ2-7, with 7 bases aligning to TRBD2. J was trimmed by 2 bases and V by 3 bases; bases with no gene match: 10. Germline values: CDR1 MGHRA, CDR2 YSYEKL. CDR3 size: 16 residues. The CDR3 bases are TGCGCCAGCAGCCAGGCCCCGGTGGGAGGGACCTACGAGCAGTACTTC. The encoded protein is CASSQAPVGGTYEQYF.

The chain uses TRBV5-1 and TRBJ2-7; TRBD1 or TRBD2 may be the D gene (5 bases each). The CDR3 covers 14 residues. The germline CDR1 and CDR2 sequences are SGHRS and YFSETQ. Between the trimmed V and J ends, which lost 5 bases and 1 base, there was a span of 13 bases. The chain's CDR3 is CASRGASFSYEQYF. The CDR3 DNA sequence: TGCGCCAGCAGAGGGGCTAGCTTTTCCTACGAGCAGTACTTC. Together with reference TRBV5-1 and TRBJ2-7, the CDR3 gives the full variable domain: KAGVTQTPRYLIKTRGQQVTLSCSPISGHRSVSWYQQTPGQGLQFLFEYFSETQRNKGNFPGRFSGRQFSNSRSEMNVSTLELGDSALYLCASRGASFSYEQYFGPGTRLTVT.